This TCR beta chain derives from a study of radiotherapy plus CTLA-4 blockade in lung cancer listed by TCRdb under 2018. The study in broad terms: Among enrolled patients, under 20% had an objective response and around 33% reached disease control.

In this study, focal radiation therapy paired with CTLA-4 blockade (ipilimumab) was tested in patients who had chemo-refractory metastatic non-small-cell lung cancer. The library was prepared using the immunoSEQ multiplex PCR assay. TCRdb stores this immuneACCESS table with in-frame sequences only. Part of the clones is absent; in the studies checked, under half of the shortfall reflects unresolved V genes, and no reason is known for the rest. The sample table shows over 60,000 clones, and around 86% are seen once. The top ten clones comprise about 38% of the sample. Broad study findings and their caveats: Increased serum interferon-beta after radiation, together with early dynamic changes in blood T cell clones, were reported to be the strongest predictors of response. After treatment with radiotherapy and ipilimumab, TCR clones that came from tumors expanded in the peripheral blood.

This clone was found once. Its antigen has not been determined. No much larger clonotype is one base removed from it; base qualities were not supplied. In the germline V gene, CDR1 corresponds to SNHLY and CDR2 to FYNNEI. Taken from cysteine to phenylalanine, the CDR3 has 13 residues. This entry keeps only the CDR3 DNA: 39 bases, framed from base 1. V and J are truncated by 0 bases and 8 bases respectively, leaving an intervening sequence of 10 bases. Sequenced material: peripheral blood, taken from a patient treated with radiotherapy plus ipilimumab. The V gene is TRBV2 and the J gene is TRBJ1-1; TRBD1 is a possible D gene, resting on 5 matching bases. This sequence was found in a human donor with non-small cell lung cancer that progressed on radiotherapy plus ipilimumab. Here the CDR3 is given as CASSEARDGEAFF. The DNA sequence is given as TGTGCCAGCAGTGAAGCCCGGGACGGGGAAGCTTTCTTT.